Listed below are T cell receptor beta chains from one sample, sequenced in a study of shared clonotypes between healthy human individuals. The method was immunoSEQ multiplex PCR; TCRdb's version includes in-frame clones alone and lacks a portion of them. The sample yields some 470,000 clones, about 79% seen once. Sequencing was done on a sample of PBMCs. The source of these receptors is a middle-aged woman in good health. Some clones in this sample may be carry-over from other donors' samples. CDR3s include the opening cysteine and the closing phenylalanine or tryptophan. A D gene is named only where the DNA matches it firmly. Only part of the rows carry a size: once, few, many, or a class if the clone is expanded.

J gene	V gene	clone size	D gene	CDR3 protein	CDR3 DNA
TRBJ2-3	TRBV27	.	TRBD2	CASSLVGLAGSGADTQYF	TGTGCCAGCAGTTTAGTGGGCCTAGCGGGATCGGGGGCAGATACGCAGTATTTT
TRBJ1-5	TRBV28	.	.	CASSRARGQPQHF	TGTGCCAGCAGCAGGGCCCGCGGACAGCCCCAGCATTTT
TRBJ2-7	TRBV5-4	.	.	CASSLAASGTYEQYF	TGTGCCAGCAGCTTGGCGGCCAGCGGGACATACGAGCAGTACTTC
TRBJ1-2	TRBV2	.	.	CAAAGVRGPSYGYTF	TGTGCCGCGGCAGGGGTCCGAGGGCCCAGCTATGGCTACACCTTC
TRBJ1-4	TRBV10-3	few	TRBD1	CAISAGTENEKLFF	TGTGCCATCAGTGCCGGGACAGAGAATGAAAAACTGTTTTTT
TRBJ2-7	TRBV14	.	.	CASSRRASYEQYF	TGTGCCAGCAGCCGGAGAGCATCCTACGAGCAGTACTTC
TRBJ1-2	TRBV28	.	.	CASSISGRGTYGYTF	TGTGCCAGCAGTATATCGGGCAGAGGAACCTATGGCTACACCTTC
TRBJ1-3	TRBV2	.	.	CASSAQVAGNTIYF	TGTGCCAGCAGTGCCCAGGTTGCTGGAAACACCATATATTTT
TRBJ1-2	TRBV11-2	.	TRBD1	CASSPGTGFYYGYTF	TGTGCCAGCAGCCCAGGGACAGGGTTCTACTATGGCTACACCTTC
TRBJ2-5	TRBV30	.	.	CAWSGTVVGETQYF	TGTGCCTGGAGTGGGACGGTTGTTGGAGAGACCCAGTACTTC
TRBJ2-7	TRBV18	.	TRBD2	CASSQPGTSGNEQYF	TGTGCCAGCTCACAGCCCGGGACTAGCGGGAACGAGCAGTACTTC
TRBJ2-1	TRBV11-1	.	.	CASSLVVDNEQFF	TGTGCCAGCAGCTTAGTAGTCGACAATGAGCAGTTCTTC
TRBJ2-7	TRBV12-2	.	.	CASRLCPSYEQYF	TGTGCAAGTCGCTTGTGCCCCTCCTACGAGCAGTACTTC
TRBJ2-2	TRBV4-3	.	TRBD2	CASSRGTSGAGGGLFF	TGCGCCAGCAGCCGCGGGACTAGCGGGGCTGGGGGGGGGCTGTTTTTT
TRBJ2-7	TRBV15	.	.	CATSSGTEPYEQYF	TGTGCCACCAGCAGCGGGACGGAACCTTACGAGCAGTACTTC
TRBJ2-3	TRBV18	few	TRBD2	CASSPLSGRATDTQYF	TGTGCCAGCTCACCACTTAGCGGGAGGGCCACAGATACGCAGTATTTT
TRBJ2-2	TRBV19	.	TRBD2	CASSEAGVTGELFF	TGTGCCAGTAGTGAAGCGGGAGTCACCGGGGAGCTGTTTTTT